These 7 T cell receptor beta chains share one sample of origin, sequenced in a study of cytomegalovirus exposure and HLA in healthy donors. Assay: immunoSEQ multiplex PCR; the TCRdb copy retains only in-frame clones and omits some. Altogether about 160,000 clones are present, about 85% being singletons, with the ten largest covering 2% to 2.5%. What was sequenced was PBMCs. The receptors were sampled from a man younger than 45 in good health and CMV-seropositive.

CDR3: CASSTPPGQIYNEQFF. CDR3 coding DNA: TGCGCCAGCAGCACCCCCCCGGGACAGATCTACAATGAGCAGTTCTTC. V gene TRBV4-1 combines with J gene TRBJ2-1, with TRBD1 identical over 7 bases. The CDR3 consists of 16 residues. Germline V gene data show CDR1 as MGHRA and CDR2 as YSYEKL. With 5 bases clipped from V and 3 bases from J, the junction kept 10 bases outside the gene matches.

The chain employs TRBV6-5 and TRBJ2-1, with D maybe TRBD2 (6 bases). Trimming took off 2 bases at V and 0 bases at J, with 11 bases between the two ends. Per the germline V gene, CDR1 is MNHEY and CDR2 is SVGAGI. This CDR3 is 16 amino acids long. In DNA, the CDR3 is TGTGCCAGCAGTTACCGCGGGACCAGCTCCTACAATGAGCAGTTCTTC. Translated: CASSYRGTSSYNEQFF.

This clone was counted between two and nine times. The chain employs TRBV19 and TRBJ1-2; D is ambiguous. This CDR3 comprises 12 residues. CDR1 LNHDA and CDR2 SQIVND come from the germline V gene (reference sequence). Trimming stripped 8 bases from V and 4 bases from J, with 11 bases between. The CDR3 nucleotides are TGTGCCAGTTCGAGGAGTTCCTATGGCTACACCTTC. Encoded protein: CASSRSSYGYTF.

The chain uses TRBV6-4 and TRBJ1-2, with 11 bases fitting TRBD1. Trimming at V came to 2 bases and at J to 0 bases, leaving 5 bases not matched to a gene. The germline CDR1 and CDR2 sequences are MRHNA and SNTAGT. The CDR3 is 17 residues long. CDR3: CASSDGTGGPSNYGYTF. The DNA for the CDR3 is TGTGCCAGCAGTGACGGGACAGGGGGACCTTCTAACTATGGCTACACCTTC.

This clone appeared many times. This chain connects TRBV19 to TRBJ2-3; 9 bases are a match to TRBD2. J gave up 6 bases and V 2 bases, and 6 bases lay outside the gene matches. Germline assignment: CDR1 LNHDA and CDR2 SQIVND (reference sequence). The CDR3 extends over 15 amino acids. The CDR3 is CASSITSGPFDTQYF. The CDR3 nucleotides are TGTGCCAGTAGTATAACTAGCGGGCCGTTTGATACGCAGTATTTT.

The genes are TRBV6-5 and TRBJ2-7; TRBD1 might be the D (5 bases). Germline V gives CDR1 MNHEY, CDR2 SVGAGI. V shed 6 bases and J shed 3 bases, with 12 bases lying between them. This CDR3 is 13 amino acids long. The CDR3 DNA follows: TGTGCCAGCAGCCGTGACAGTTTCTACGAGCAGTACTTC. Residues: CASSRDSFYEQYF.

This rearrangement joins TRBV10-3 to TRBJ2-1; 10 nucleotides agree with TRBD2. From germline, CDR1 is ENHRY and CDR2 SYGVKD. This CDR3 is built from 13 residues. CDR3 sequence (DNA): TGTTCCCAAAGCGGGGGGGCCGACAATGAGCAGTTCTTC. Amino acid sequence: CSQSGGADNEQFF.